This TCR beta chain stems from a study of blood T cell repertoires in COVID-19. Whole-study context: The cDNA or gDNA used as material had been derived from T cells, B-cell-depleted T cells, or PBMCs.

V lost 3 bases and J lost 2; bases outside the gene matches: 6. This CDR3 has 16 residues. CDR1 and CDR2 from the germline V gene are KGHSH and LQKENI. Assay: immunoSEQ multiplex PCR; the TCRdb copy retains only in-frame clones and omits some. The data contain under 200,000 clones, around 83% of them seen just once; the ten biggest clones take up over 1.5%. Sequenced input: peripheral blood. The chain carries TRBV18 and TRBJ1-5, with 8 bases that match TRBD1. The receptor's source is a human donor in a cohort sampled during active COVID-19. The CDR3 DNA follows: TGTGCCAGCTCACCTGGACAGGGTAGGGGCAATCAGCCCCAGCATTTT. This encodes CASSPGQGRGNQPQHF. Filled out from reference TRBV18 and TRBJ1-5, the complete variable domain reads NAGVMQNPRHLVRRRGQEARLRCSPMKGHSHVYWYRQLPEEGLKFMVYLQKENIIDESGMPKERFSAEFPKEGPSILRIQQVVRGDSAAYFCASSPGQGRGNQPQHFGDGTRLSIL.